This T cell receptor (beta chain) was identified in a study of cytomegalovirus exposure and HLA in healthy donors. The PCR used 60 Vbeta and 13 Jbeta primers. Clones were sequenced by immunoSEQ multiplex PCR, and TCRdb holds only the in-frame ones, with some missing. The sample consists of some 140,000 clones, about 80% of them appearing once. CDR1 and CDR2 from the germline V gene are MNHEY and SVGAGI. V shed 7 bases and J 7 bases; nucleotides not matched to a gene: 9. The CDR3 runs 13 residues. This clone was recorded only once. Sequencing was carried out using PBMCs. This chain connects TRBV6-5 to TRBJ1-2, with 7 nucleotides matching TRBD1. This sequence was found in a man aged 25-45 years in good health and CMV-seropositive. CDR3 amino acids: CASTQGVPAGYTF. In nucleotides, the CDR3 is TGTGCCAGCACCCAGGGGGTCCCGGCTGGCTACACCTTC.